This TCR beta chain derives from a study of T cell responses to AZD1222 COVID-19 vaccine. The germline CDR1 and CDR2 sequences are SEHNR and FQNEAQ (reference sequence). The V end lost 5 bases, the J end lost 0 bases, and 13 bases lay between the germline ends. The CDR3 totals 15 residues. The method was immunoSEQ multiplex PCR; TCRdb's version includes in-frame clones alone and lacks a portion of them. The table shows approximately 110,000 clones, with 70% to 90% occurring only once. The TCR was taken from an adult in good health. The chain carries TRBV7-9 and TRBJ1-1; D is undetermined. The material was peripheral blood, obtained on day 0 of AZD1222 vaccination. The CDR3 DNA is TGTGCCAGCAGCGGGCCCACAGTAATGAACACTGAAGCTTTCTTT. Its protein product is CASSGPTVMNTEAFF.